One sample yielded the 13 T cell receptor beta chains listed below, sequenced in a study of ipilimumab plus nivolumab after autologous stem cell transplantation. Assay used: immunoSEQ multiplex PCR; TCRdb lists only in-frame clones, some missing. The sample includes about 43,000 clones, 70% to 90% of them seen just once. Sequences were derived from PBMCs, sampled in a trial of ipilimumab plus nivolumab as post-transplant consolidation. These receptors were collected from a male donor with multiple myeloma.

The chain is built from TRBV7-8 and TRBJ2-7; D assignment may be TRBD1 or TRBD2 (8 bases each). This CDR3 region has 14 residues. The germline V gene has CDR1 SGHVS and CDR2 FQNEAQ. Trimming cost V 2 bases and J 6 bases, with 14 bases left between them. The CDR3 reads CASSLQGAGGEQYF. The CDR3 bases are TGTGCCAGCAGCTTACAGGGGGCGGGGGGCGAGCAGTACTTC.

The gene calls are TRBV2 and TRBJ2-7; no reliable D call. The germline V and J ends were trimmed by 4 bases and 5 bases, with 12 bases remaining between them. Germline V gene data show CDR1 as SNHLY and CDR2 as FYNNEI. The CDR3 loop spans 13 amino acids. The CDR3 nucleotides read TGTGCCAGCAGTGTTCAAGGGTCCCACGAGCAGTACTTC. It specifies CASSVQGSHEQYF. The entire variable domain, with the rest obtained from reference TRBV2 and TRBJ2-7, is as follows: EPEVTQTPSHQVTQMGQEVILRCVPISNHLYFYWYRQILGQKVEFLVSFYNNEISEKSEIFDDQFSVERPDGSNFTLKIRSTKLEDSAMYFCASSVQGSHEQYFGPGTRLTVT.

The rearrangement links TRBV4-3 to TRBJ2-5; TRBD2 might be the D (5 bases). This CDR3 contains 14 residues. CDR1 is LGHNA and CDR2 is YSLEER in the germline V gene. Trimming removed 0 bases from V and 7 bases from J, with 12 bases in between. CDR3 in amino acids: CASSQERGEGTQYF. The DNA of the CDR3 is TGCGCCAGCAGCCAAGAGAGAGGAGAGGGGACCCAGTACTTC.

This chain joins TRBV11-1 and TRBJ2-7; 11 positions agree with TRBD2. This CDR3 is built from 16 residues. Losses at the gene ends were 4 bases for V and 5 bases for J; bases not matched to a gene: 10. Per germline, CDR1 SGHAT and CDR2 FQDESV (reference sequence). CDR3 residues: CASSSIGTSGRNEQYF. As DNA, the CDR3 is TGTGCCAGCAGCTCAATCGGGACTAGCGGCCGGAACGAGCAGTACTTC.

The V gene is TRBV6-5, the J gene TRBJ2-7; D unclear. In germline, CDR1 is MNHEY, CDR2 SVGAGI. This CDR3 contains 14 residues. Trimming shortened V by 2 bases and J by 2 bases, and 10 bases separated the two germline ends. CDR3 amino acids: CASSYDPGPYEQYF. CDR3 nucleotide sequence: TGTGCCAGCAGTTACGATCCGGGCCCCTACGAGCAGTACTTC.

This chain joins TRBV18 and TRBJ1-2; D is undetermined. The CDR3 loop spans 16 amino acids. The V and J ends lost 0 bases and 3 bases respectively, with 14 bases between them. CDR1 KGHSH and CDR2 LQKENI come from the germline V gene. The CDR3 coding sequence is TGTGCCAGCTCACCACCCAATTTTACACCTTACTATGGCTACACCTTC. It yields the protein CASSPPNFTPYYGYTF.

The sample holds one count of this clone. This chain joins TRBV9 and TRBJ1-1, with D possibly matching TRBD1 (6 bases). The CDR3 is made up of 13 amino acids. In germline, CDR1 is SGDLS, CDR2 YYNGEE. Trimming took 4 bases from V and 4 from J, leaving 11 bases between them. CDR3 sequence: CASSLQGTTEAFF. The CDR3 region has the DNA TGTGCCAGCAGCCTACAGGGTACCACTGAAGCTTTCTTT.

The J gene is TRBJ1-5, the V gene TRBV5-1; tentatively, D is TRBD1 (5 bases). Germline CDR1 and CDR2: SGHRS and YFSETQ. The CDR3 covers 14 residues. V was pared by 1 base and J by 4 bases, with 9 bases between. DNA of the CDR3: TGCGCCAGCAGCTTGCCAGGGAATAATCAGCCCCAGCATTTT. It is translated as CASSLPGNNQPQHF.

This chain joins TRBV6-5 and TRBJ1-1, with D possibly being TRBD1 (5 bases). The CDR3 is made up of 15 amino acids. Looked up from germline, CDR1 is MNHEY and CDR2 is SVGAGI. Trimming took off 7 bases at V and 0 bases at J, with 15 bases between the two ends. The CDR3 nucleotides read TGTGCCAGCACACGCGGGGGGACTTTGAACACTGAAGCTTTCTTT. Translation gives CASTRGGTLNTEAFF.

V and J are TRBV5-1 and TRBJ1-1; 9 bases are a match to TRBD1. Germline lookup yields CDR1 SGHRS and CDR2 YFSETQ. After removal of 1 base from V and 8 bases from J, the junction contained 3 bases not matched to a gene. The CDR3 is made up of 13 amino acids. CDR3 amino acids: CASSLWDRVEAFF. In nucleotides, the CDR3 is TGCGCCAGCAGCTTGTGGGACAGGGTGGAAGCTTTCTTT.

This rearrangement joins TRBV11-2 to TRBJ1-2; TRBD1 agrees at 7 bases. CDR3 size: 14 residues. Germline V lookup: CDR1 SGHAT, CDR2 FQNNGV. V shed 1 base, J shed 6 bases, and the junction held 5 bases outside the gene matches. CDR3 DNA sequence: TGTGCCAGCAGCTTAGGGTTACAGGGGAATGGCTACACCTTC. Amino acid sequence: CASSLGLQGNGYTF.

This clone was seen a single time. The CDR3, as DNA: TGCAGCGTTGAAGGAGGTAGGGGGGATACGCAGTATTTT. It encodes CSVEGGRGDTQYF. This chain links TRBV29-1 with TRBJ2-3; the D gene is possibly TRBD1 (6 bases). Germline V lookup: CDR1 SQVTM, CDR2 ANQGSEA. V lost 1 base to trimming and J lost 6 bases, with 11 bases between them. The CDR3 contains 13 residues.

The CDR3 here is CASSQARDSSYEQYF. The CDR3 DNA sequence: TGCGCCAGCAGCCAAGCGAGGGACAGTTCCTACGAGCAGTACTTC. The J gene is TRBJ2-7, the V gene TRBV4-1, with TRBD1 matching over 7 bases. Germline V gene data show CDR1 as MGHRA and CDR2 as YSYEKL. There are 15 residues in the CDR3. The J segment lost 1 base and the V segment lost 1 base, leaving 4 bases of the junction unmatched.